What follows are 30 T cell receptor beta chains derived from one specimen sequenced in a study of blood T cell repertoires in COVID-19. Profiled with immunoSEQ multiplex PCR; TCRdb holds only in-frame clones, not every one. The table has 100,000 to 150,000 clones, approximately 74% seen once. Sequencing used peripheral blood. These receptors all stem from a man older than 75 with COVID-19, enrolled during active disease.

This chain joins TRBV28 and TRBJ1-4; 7 nucleotides agree with TRBD1. The V segment lost 6 bases and the J segment 4 bases; nucleotides outside the gene matches: 2. The CDR3 is 13 residues long. Germline CDR1 is MDHEN and CDR2 is SYDVKM. The CDR3 DNA follows: TGTGCCAGCAGGGGACAGATTAATGAAAAACTGTTTTTT. It codes for CASRGQINEKLFF.

V gene TRBV4-2 combines with J gene TRBJ1-4; weak D call: TRBD1 (5 bases). Germline assignment: CDR1 LGHNA and CDR2 YNFKEQ. The CDR3 consists of 14 residues. The V and J ends lost 2 bases and 8 bases respectively, with 12 bases between them. The CDR3: CASSQTQEGEKLFF. The CDR3 DNA follows: TGTGCCAGCAGCCAAACCCAGGAGGGGGAAAAACTGTTTTTT.

The CDR3 region is CASSRDQSSYNEQFF. The CDR3, as DNA: TGTGCCAGCAGCCGCGATCAATCCTCCTACAATGAGCAGTTCTTC. The chain has TRBV5-4 and TRBJ2-1; D ambiguous. Germline loops: CDR1 SGHNT, CDR2 YYREEE (reference sequence). There are 15 residues in the CDR3. The V gene lost 4 bases and the J gene lost 0 bases, with 11 bases spanning the gap.

The chain employs TRBV10-3 and TRBJ1-1; D is perhaps TRBD1 (5 bases). Trimming removed 10 bases from V and 5 bases from J, with 20 bases in between. Germline assignment: CDR1 ENHRY and CDR2 SYGVKD. The CDR3 extends over 14 amino acids. For the CDR3, the DNA is TGTGCCACGGAACAGGACGGCGGAAAAACTGAAGCTTTCTTT. Translation gives CATEQDGGKTEAFF.

The genes are TRBV19 and TRBJ2-2; 11 bases fit TRBD1. Germline CDR1 and CDR2: LNHDA and SQIVND (reference sequence). The junction had 6 bases not matched to a gene; V was cut back by 7 bases and J by 5 bases. This CDR3 region has 15 residues. CDR3 in amino acids: CASNAGTGGTGELFF. CDR3 nucleotide sequence: TGTGCCAGTAATGCGGGGACAGGGGGGACCGGGGAGCTGTTTTTT.

This chain links TRBV7-2 with TRBJ2-5, with D possibly TRBD2 on 5 matching bases. Trimming pared 5 bases from V and 3 bases from J, leaving 13 bases between. The germline V gene encodes CDR1 SGHTA and CDR2 FQGNSA. This CDR3 is built from 14 residues. The CDR3: CASSPVVGEETQYF. For the CDR3, the DNA is TGTGCCAGCAGCCCCGTGGTCGGGGAAGAGACCCAGTACTTC. The full variable domain, completed using reference TRBV7-2 and TRBJ2-5, is GAGVSQSPSNKVTEKGKDVELRCDPISGHTALYWYRQSLGQGLEFLIYFQGNSAPDKSGLPSDRFSAERTGGSVSTLTIQRTQQEDSAVYLCASSPVVGEETQYFGPGTRLLVL.

The chain links TRBV5-1 to TRBJ1-6; 7 bases fit TRBD1. Unmatched junction bases numbered 9, after V lost 0 bases and J lost 9 bases. This CDR3 is built from 16 residues. Germline lookup yields CDR1 SGHRS and CDR2 YFSETQ. This chain's CDR3 is CASSLAPDRISSPLHF. Written as DNA, the CDR3 is TGCGCCAGCAGCTTGGCACCGGACAGGATTAGTTCACCCCTCCACTTT.

The chain links TRBV28 to TRBJ1-6; 8 nucleotides line up with TRBD1. Germline lookup yields CDR1 MDHEN and CDR2 SYDVKM. The CDR3 covers 16 residues. V gave up 4 bases and J gave up 9 bases; unmatched junction bases: 11. CDR3 amino acids: CASSSPGGAGSSPLHF. CDR3 in DNA: TGTGCCAGCAGTTCTCCAGGGGGCGCCGGGAGTTCACCCCTCCACTTT.

There are a few counts of this clone. This chain uses TRBV19 with TRBJ1-5; no definite D call. Germline loops: CDR1 LNHDA, CDR2 SQIVND (reference sequence). V dropped 8 bases and J dropped 6 bases, with 14 bases sitting between them. This CDR3 has 13 amino acids. CDR3 residues: CASAEGSFQPQHF. Here the CDR3 DNA reads TGTGCCAGTGCAGAGGGCAGTTTTCAGCCCCAGCATTTT.

This clone has more than one count but fewer than ten. The J gene is TRBJ2-7, the V gene TRBV5-4, with TRBD1 identical over 11 bases. V lost 2 bases and J lost 1; bases outside the gene matches: 5. The CDR3 extends over 16 amino acids. The germline gives CDR1 SGHNT, CDR2 YYREEE (reference sequence). CDR3 sequence (DNA): TGTGCCAGCAGCTTTGGTCGGGACAGGGGGTCCTACGAGCAGTACTTC. This encodes CASSFGRDRGSYEQYF.

V usage is TRBV27 and J usage is TRBJ1-4, with D hard to call. The CDR3 is 16 amino acids. Germline CDR1 and CDR2: MNHEY and SMNVEV (reference sequence). The ends were cut back, 3 bases at V and 1 base at J, with 12 bases in the middle. CDR3 region: CASSFLTGRTNEKLFF. The CDR3 DNA reads as TGTGCCAGCAGTTTTCTGACCGGGAGAACTAATGAAAAACTGTTTTTT.

The V gene is TRBV4-3, the J gene TRBJ2-1; 13 nucleotides agree with TRBD2. The germline V gene has CDR1 LGHNA and CDR2 YSLEER. The CDR3 has 16 residues. V was pared by 2 bases and J by 10 bases, with 8 bases of the junction left unmatched. The CDR3 bases are TGCGCCAGCAGCCAACTAGGACTAGCGGGAGTGCAGGAGCAGTTCTTC. Translation: CASSQLGLAGVQEQFF.

This sequence joins TRBV5-4 and TRBJ2-7, with 8 bases identical to TRBD2. This CDR3 is 14 amino acids long. Germline CDR1 SGHNT, CDR2 YYREEE (reference sequence). The J segment lost 5 bases and the V segment lost 1 base, leaving 5 bases of the junction unmatched. The CDR3 nucleotides read TGTGCCAGCAGCTTGTTAGGACTAGCTAACGAGCAGTACTTC. Protein product: CASSLLGLANEQYF. Complete variable domain (other parts from reference TRBV5-4 and TRBJ2-7): ETGVTQSPTHLIKTRGQQVTLRCSSQSGHNTVSWYQQALGQGPQFIFQYYREEENGRGNFPPRFSGLQFPNYSSELNVNALELDDSALYLCASSLLGLANEQYFGPGTRLTVT.

The chain is built from TRBV14 and TRBJ2-1; D is perhaps TRBD1 (6 bases). The CDR3 is 18 residues long. Germline V CDR1 and CDR2: SGHDN, FVKESK. Trimming stripped 0 bases from V and 10 bases from J, with 25 bases between. The CDR3 here is CASSQEGPWAEGVREQFF. DNA of the CDR3: TGTGCCAGCAGCCAAGAGGGACCGTGGGCAGAGGGGGTTCGGGAGCAGTTCTTC.

This chain connects TRBV2 to TRBJ2-7, with 9 bases matching TRBD1. The CDR3 is 13 amino acids. The germline V gene has CDR1 SNHLY and CDR2 FYNNEI. Losses at the gene ends were 10 bases for V and 2 bases for J; bases not matched to a gene: 6. CDR3 region: CAIGTGHPYEQYF. As DNA, the CDR3 is TGTGCCATTGGGACAGGGCACCCCTACGAGCAGTACTTC.

Of note for this clone: Within the sample, other DNA sequences also encode this same CDR3. The chain is built from TRBV18 and TRBJ2-5; unclear D gene. Trimming cost V 3 bases and J 1 base, with 6 bases left between them. This CDR3 has 13 residues. Germline V gene data show CDR1 as KGHSH and CDR2 as LQKENI. CDR3 sequence reads: CASSPRLQETQYF. CDR3 nucleotide sequence: TGTGCCAGCTCACCCAGACTCCAAGAGACCCAGTACTTC.

The V gene is TRBV5-8, the J gene TRBJ2-5; no definite D call. From germline, CDR1 is SGHTS and CDR2 YDEGEE. This CDR3 has 14 residues. Trimming stripped 0 bases from V and 4 bases from J, with 10 bases between. The CDR3 protein is CASSLGNIRETQYF. For the CDR3, the DNA is TGTGCCAGCAGCTTGGGCAACATAAGAGAGACCCAGTACTTC. Using reference TRBV5-8 and TRBJ2-5 for the parts outside the CDR3, the full variable domain is EAGVTQSPTHLIKTRGQQATLRCSPISGHTSVYWYQQALGLGLQFLLWYDEGEERNRGNFPPRFSGRQFPNYSSELNVNALELEDSALYLCASSLGNIRETQYFGPGTRLLVL.

The chain is built from TRBV27 and TRBJ2-7; 10 bases line up with TRBD2. Germline V gene data show CDR1 as MNHEY and CDR2 as SMNVEV (reference sequence). The CDR3 spans 16 residues. The V segment lost 4 bases and the J segment 3 bases; nucleotides outside the gene matches: 9. The CDR3 here is CASSSLTSGPVYEQYF. CDR3 in DNA: TGTGCCAGCAGTTCATTGACTAGCGGGCCCGTCTACGAGCAGTACTTC.

This clone was observed once. V is TRBV28 and J is TRBJ1-3; weak D call: TRBD1 (5 bases). V gave up 8 bases and J gave up 0 bases, with 14 bases separating them. CDR1 is MDHEN, CDR2 SYDVKM, per germline. The CDR3 totals 15 residues. The DNA for the CDR3 is TGTGCCAGCCTCCCTGGGGGGAACTCTGGAAACACCATATATTTT. It is translated as CASLPGGNSGNTIYF.

About this clone: A junction end diverges from the germline sequence, so it may reflect a read error. The gene calls are TRBV5-6 and TRBJ1-6, with D possibly matching TRBD1 (5 bases). Germline loops: CDR1 SGHDT, CDR2 YYEEEE. The CDR3 totals 13 residues. The CDR3 here is CASSLGRDAPLHF. CDR3 bases: TGTGCCAGCAGTTTGGGCAGGGATGCACCCCTCCACTTT.

V gene TRBV15 combines with J gene TRBJ2-7, with TRBD2 identical over 8 bases. The CDR3 has 17 residues. Germline loops: CDR1 LNHNV, CDR2 YYDKDF (reference sequence). The J segment lost 4 bases and the V segment lost 0 bases, leaving 11 bases of the junction unmatched. The CDR3 coding sequence is TGTGCCACCAGCAGAGAAGGTCTAGGTAGCGGGGCGTACGAGCAGTACTTC. Encoded protein: CATSREGLGSGAYEQYF.

V usage is TRBV7-6 and J usage is TRBJ1-4; D not resolved. Trimming took 1 base from V and 0 from J, leaving 6 bases between them. Germline values: CDR1 SGHVS, CDR2 FNYEAQ. This CDR3 is 15 amino acids long. CDR3 nucleotide sequence: TGTGCCAGCAGCTTAGAAACAACAACTAATGAAAAACTGTTTTTT. Residues: CASSLETTTNEKLFF.

This clone was recorded only once. The chain combines TRBV6-2 or TRBV6-3 with TRBJ1-5; the match to TRBD1 covers 9 bases. V gave up 2 bases and J gave up 2 bases; unmatched junction bases: 7. The CDR3 length is 17 residues. In germline, CDR1 is MNHEY, CDR2 SVGEGT. CDR3 nucleotide sequence: TGTGCCAGCAGTTACCCGACAGGGGGGTACGGCAATCAGCCCCAGCATTTT. It specifies CASSYPTGGYGNQPQHF.

The sample holds a few counts of this clone. This chain connects TRBV4-3 to TRBJ2-2; the D is unclear. V dropped 1 base and J dropped 0 bases, with 12 bases sitting between them. This CDR3 comprises 17 residues. CDR1 is LGHNA, CDR2 YSLEER, per germline. CDR3 sequence (DNA): TGCGCCAGCAGCCAAGTATGGTTAGAGGCGAACACCGGGGAGCTGTTTTTT. Translating it yields CASSQVWLEANTGELFF.

This clone was detected only a few times. The rearrangement joins TRBV28 to TRBJ2-1, with D possibly TRBD1 on 5 matching bases. The germline V and J ends were trimmed by 10 bases and 0 bases, with 13 bases remaining between them. The CDR3 runs 14 residues. Germline V lookup: CDR1 MDHEN, CDR2 SYDVKM. CDR3 nucleotides: TGTGCCATCTTGGGGCTCAGCTCCTACAATGAGCAGTTCTTC. Its translation: CAILGLSSYNEQFF.

This clone appeared a few times. The CDR3 sequence is CASSSGTWNTGELFF. CDR3 DNA sequence: TGTGCCAGCTCATCCGGGACTTGGAACACCGGGGAGCTGTTTTTT. This chain joins TRBV6-6 and TRBJ2-2, with a tentative D call TRBD2 (6 bases). The CDR3 runs to 15 residues. Trimming pared 8 bases from V and 1 base from J, leaving 14 bases between. Germline V CDR1 and CDR2: MNHNY, SVGAGI (reference sequence).

This chain links TRBV7-2 with TRBJ2-1, with TRBD2 matching 13 bases. With 4 bases clipped from V and 10 bases from J, the junction kept 10 bases outside the gene matches. Germline V CDR1 and CDR2: SGHTA, FQGNSA. The CDR3 contains 16 residues. This CDR3 reads CASSSAGLAGVGEQFF. DNA of the CDR3: TGTGCCAGCAGCTCCGCCGGACTAGCGGGAGTGGGGGAGCAGTTCTTC.

The V and J genes are TRBV27 and TRBJ1-2; D is uncertain. The CDR3 is 15 residues long. Germline CDR1 reads MNHEY; CDR2 reads SMNVEV (reference sequence). Trimming pared 4 bases from V and 4 bases from J, leaving 16 bases between. Here the CDR3 DNA reads TGTGCCAGCAGTTCCCGCCCAGATCTTGGCTATGGCTACACCTTC. Protein sequence: CASSSRPDLGYGYTF.

The chain carries TRBV9 and TRBJ2-7; TRBD1 agrees at 11 bases. Per the germline V gene, CDR1 is SGDLS and CDR2 is YYNGEE. The junction had 7 bases not matched to a gene; V was cut back by 4 bases and J by 4 bases. This CDR3 has 15 residues. The CDR3 nucleotides read TGTGCCAGCAGCCCCAGGGACAGGGGGGGATACGAGCAGTACTTC. Translation: CASSPRDRGGYEQYF. Drawing the rest from reference TRBV9 and TRBJ2-7, the complete variable domain is DSGVTQTPKHLITATGQRVTLRCSPRSGDLSVYWYQQSLDQGLQFLIQYYNGEERAKGNILERFSAQQFPDLHSELNLSSLELGDSALYFCASSPRDRGGYEQYFGPGTRLTVT.

This sequence joins TRBV5-1 and TRBJ2-1, with 7 nucleotides matching TRBD2. The ends lost 4 bases at V and 1 base at J; junction bases unmatched: 8. This CDR3 comprises 16 residues. CDR1 is SGHRS and CDR2 is YFSETQ in the germline V gene. This CDR3 is CASSPLAGPSYNEQFF. DNA for the CDR3: TGCGCCAGCAGCCCTTTAGCGGGCCCATCCTACAATGAGCAGTTCTTC. The full variable domain, rest sourced from reference TRBV5-1 and TRBJ2-1, is KAGVTQTPRYLIKTRGQQVTLSCSPISGHRSVSWYQQTPGQGLQFLFEYFSETQRNKGNFPGRFSGRQFSNSRSEMNVSTLELGDSALYLCASSPLAGPSYNEQFFGPGTRLTVL.